This T cell receptor (beta chain) emerged from a study of cytomegalovirus exposure and HLA in healthy donors. Findings and caveats of the study: Among TCR sequences, most were rare, though some public TCRs appeared in many donors. Researchers catalogued under 200 TCR beta chains as cytomegalovirus-associated. With high specificity and sensitivity, the classifier reportedly diagnosed cytomegalovirus status.

The CDR3 has 13 residues. J was trimmed by 5 bases and V by 8 bases; bases with no gene match: 6. The V gene's germline CDR1 is MNHNS and CDR2 SASEGT. A word on this clone: Antigen: not known.

The data were produced by immunoSEQ multiplex PCR, yet TCRdb's version contains in-frame clones alone and is incomplete. In the table there are 200,000 or so clones, roughly 88% of which are singletons. The sample was PBMCs. The sequence came from a woman in her late teens or twenties in good health and CMV-seronegative. The chain couples TRBV6-1 to TRBJ2-7; 10 nucleotides match TRBD2. The DNA for the CDR3 is TGTGCCAGCGAGCGGGAGGGCCTTGACGAGCAGTACTTC. Protein sequence: CASEREGLDEQYF.